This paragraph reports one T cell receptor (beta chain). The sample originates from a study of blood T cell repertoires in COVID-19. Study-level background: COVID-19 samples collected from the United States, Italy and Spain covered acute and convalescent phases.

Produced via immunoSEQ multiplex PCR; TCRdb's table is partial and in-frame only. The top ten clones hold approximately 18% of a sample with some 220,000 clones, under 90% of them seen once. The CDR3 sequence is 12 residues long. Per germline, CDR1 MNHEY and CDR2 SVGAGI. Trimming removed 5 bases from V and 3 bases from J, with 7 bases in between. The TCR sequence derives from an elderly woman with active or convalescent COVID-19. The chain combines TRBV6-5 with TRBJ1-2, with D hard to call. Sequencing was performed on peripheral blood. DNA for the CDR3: TGTGCCAGCAGTAACGCGGACTATGGCTACACCTTC. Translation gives CASSNADYGYTF.